One and the same sample provided the 24 T cell receptor beta chains below, sequenced in a study of blood T cells in healthy people across ages. A second PCR, run for roughly 7 to 12 cycles, used a sample-barcoded 5' primer plus a J-beta primer mix. TCRdb re-called the 5' RACE reads with MiXCR, one entry per CDR3 protein. The table shows some 750,000 distinct CDR3 sequences, with about 20% occurring only once. Input material: blood. These receptors were obtained from a man in his 70s in good health.

V usage is TRBV7-9 and J usage is TRBJ2-1, with a weak D call TRBD2 (5 bases). Per the germline V gene, CDR1 is SEHNR and CDR2 is FQNEAQ (reference sequence). The V and J ends lost 4 bases and 13 bases respectively, with 11 bases between them. The CDR3 has 11 residues. CDR3 sequence reads: CASSSRETQFF. DNA of the CDR3: TGTGCCAGCAGCTCCCGGGAAACACAGTTCTTC.

The genes are TRBV20-1 and TRBJ2-1, with 7 bases aligning to TRBD2. CDR1 is DFQATT, CDR2 SNEGSKA, per germline (reference sequence). Trimming cost V 5 bases and J 6 bases; bases outside gene matches: 10. The CDR3 runs 14 residues. CDR3 bases: TGCAGTGCTCCTTCCCAGACTAGCCCCAATGAGCAGTTCTTC. Its protein product is CSAPSQTSPNEQFF.

This clonotype was recorded once. The rearrangement uses TRBV12-3 or TRBV12-4 and TRBJ2-1; 10 bases fit TRBD2. The CDR3 totals 15 residues. J was trimmed by 9 bases and V by 3 bases; bases with no gene match: 8. CDR3 nucleotides: TGTGCCAGCAGTTTCCTAGCGGGAGAAGTTGGTGAGCAGTTCTTC. It is translated as CASSFLAGEVGEQFF.

This clonotype has just a few counts. The V call is TRBV29-1, the J call TRBJ2-5; D may be TRBD2 (6 bases). With the DNA end fitting TRBJ2-1 better, the J assignment may be wrong. Per germline, CDR1 SQVTM and CDR2 ANQGSEA. This CDR3 is built from 14 residues. In DNA form, the CDR3 reads TGCAGCGTTGAAGTCGGGAGTTACCCCAATGAGCAGTTCTTC. Amino acids: CSVEVGSYPNEQFF.

This clonotype was seen a few times. The V call is TRBV29-1, the J call TRBJ2-5; no clear D gene. Germline CDR1 is SQVTM and CDR2 is ANQGSEA. The CDR3 sequence is 12 residues long. V gave up 7 bases and J gave up 5 bases, with 14 bases separating them. In nucleotides, the CDR3 is TGCAGCGCGTTACCACACACGGAGACCCAGTACTTC. The encoded protein is CSALPHTETQYF.

This clonotype was counted between two and nine times. The V gene is TRBV28, the J gene TRBJ1-2; 10 bases align to TRBD1. CDR3 length: 12 amino acids. CDR1 and CDR2 from the germline V gene are MDHEN and SYDVKM. The V gene end was trimmed by 4 bases and the J gene end by 7 bases; junction bases not matched to a gene: 0. The CDR3 nucleotides are TGTGCCAGCAGTTGGGACAGGGGTGGCTACACCTTC. Its protein product is CASSWDRGGYTF.

The rearrangement uses TRBV24-1 and TRBJ1-2, with 10 positions matching TRBD1. The CDR3 totals 12 residues. Germline V gene sequence: CDR1 KGHDR, CDR2 SFDVKD. V trimming: 7 bases; J trimming: 6 bases; junction bases outside the gene matches: 1. The CDR3 protein is CATRGTGDGYTF. The CDR3 nucleotides read TGTGCCACCAGGGGGACAGGGGATGGCTACACCTTC.

The chain joins TRBV3-1 to TRBJ2-5; tentatively, D is TRBD2 (6 bases). The V and J ends lost 5 bases and 5 bases respectively, with 15 bases between them. The germline V gene encodes CDR1 LGHDT and CDR2 YNNKEL (reference sequence). This CDR3 is built from 14 residues. This CDR3 reads CASSATSFAETQYF. Here the CDR3 DNA reads TGTGCCAGCAGCGCCACTAGCTTTGCGGAGACCCAGTACTTC.

There are many counts of this clonotype. The CDR3 spells CASSSPRGYLSYEQYF. CDR3 nucleotides: TGTGCCAGCAGTTCTCCCAGGGGCTACCTGTCCTACGAGCAGTACTTC. The gene calls are TRBV28 and TRBJ2-7; tentative D call: TRBD1 (6 bases). Germline CDR1 reads MDHEN; CDR2 reads SYDVKM. The CDR3 totals 16 residues. Trimming cost V 4 bases and J 1 base, with 17 bases left between them.

This clonotype was seen a few times. V is TRBV12-3 or TRBV12-4 and J is TRBJ1-4, with D hard to call. The CDR3 runs 17 residues. Deletions cut 5 bases from V and 3 bases from J, with 19 bases between. In DNA, the CDR3 is TGTGCCAGCAGTCCACTTCAGGAGCCTGCGGCTAATGAAAAACTGTTTTTT. It is translated as CASSPLQEPAANEKLFF.

This clonotype has only a few counts. The chain couples TRBV29-1 to TRBJ2-5; D call uncertain. This CDR3 is 14 amino acids long. CDR1 is SQVTM and CDR2 is ANQGSEA in the germline V gene. The ends were cut back, 8 bases at V and 0 bases at J, with 16 bases in the middle. CDR3: CSSSGPTDQETQYF. In DNA, the CDR3 is TGCAGCTCATCCGGGCCTACAGACCAAGAGACCCAGTACTTC.

This clonotype showed up just a few times. The rearrangement links TRBV3-1 to TRBJ2-4, with TRBD1 matching over 7 bases. The CDR3 consists of 13 residues. V lost 7 bases and J lost 6; bases outside the gene matches: 6. CDR1 and CDR2 from the germline V gene are LGHDT and YNNKEL (reference sequence). The CDR3 reads CASIDRTGNIQYF. In DNA form, the CDR3 reads TGTGCCAGCATTGATAGGACAGGAAACATTCAGTACTTC.

This rearrangement joins TRBV6-7 to TRBJ1-1, with unresolved D. TRBV6-7 carries the ORF label, with uncertain function. The CDR3 runs 17 residues. V was clipped by 2 bases and J by 4 bases, with 20 bases between them. The CDR3 spells CASSYPYRTRVGTEAFF. The CDR3 coding sequence is TGTGCCAGCAGTTACCCATATCGGACGAGGGTAGGCACTGAAGCTTTCTTT.

A few counts support this clonotype. For the CDR3, the DNA is TGCGCCAGCAGCTCGGACAATGTCCAAGAGACCCAGTACTTC. It is translated as CASSSDNVQETQYF. V is TRBV5-1 and J is TRBJ2-5, with D possibly being TRBD1 (5 bases). Trimming took 3 bases from V and 1 from J, leaving 10 bases between them. The CDR3 totals 14 residues. Germline V CDR1 and CDR2: SGHRS, YFSETQ.

The rearrangement uses TRBV29-1 and TRBJ1-4, with 10 bases fitting TRBD1. CDR1 and CDR2 (germline): SQVTM, ANQGSEA. Trimming at V came to 7 bases and at J to 6 bases, leaving 8 bases not matched to a gene. CDR3 length equals 14 residues. Written as DNA, the CDR3 is TGCAGCGCCCTGAGGACAGGGGGGGATGAAAAACTGTTTTTT. Protein sequence: CSALRTGGDEKLFF.

V is TRBV20-1 and J is TRBJ2-1; 10 nucleotides line up with TRBD1. The J call may be wrong; the DNA end is better matched by TRBJ2-7. CDR1 and CDR2 (germline): DFQATT, SNEGSKA (reference sequence). This CDR3 region has 16 residues. In DNA, the CDR3 is TGCAGTGCTAGGGAACCGGGACAGGGGACGTACTACGAGCAGTACTTC. Protein sequence: CSAREPGQGTYYEQYF.

This clonotype has a handful of counts. V and J are TRBV7-2 and TRBJ2-3, with 10 bases that match TRBD2. The CDR3 has 14 amino acids. Per the germline V gene, CDR1 is SGHTA and CDR2 is FQGNSA. Trimming cost V 9 bases and J 6 bases; bases outside gene matches: 9. The CDR3 coding sequence is TGTGCCAGTCGGACTAGCGGAGCCTCGGATACGCAGTATTTT. It translates to CASRTSGASDTQYF.

This clonotype turned up a few times. The chain combines TRBV18 with TRBJ1-2, with 9 bases aligning to TRBD1. V was clipped by 3 bases and J by 7 bases; unmatched bases: 9. The CDR3 is 15 residues long. Germline loops: CDR1 KGHSH, CDR2 LQKENI. The CDR3 DNA reads as TGTGCCAGCTCACCCCAGGGACAGGGAGCACTTGGCTACACCTTC. This encodes CASSPQGQGALGYTF.

This rearrangement joins TRBV3-1 to TRBJ2-3; no clear D gene. The V gene lost 4 bases and the J gene lost 0 bases, with 8 bases spanning the gap. The CDR3 contains 14 residues. In germline, CDR1 is LGHDT, CDR2 YNNKEL (reference sequence). The CDR3 region has the DNA TGTGCCAGCAGCCTTGACGTTAGCACAGATACGCAGTATTTT. Encoded protein: CASSLDVSTDTQYF.

This clonotype was seen only a few times. The CDR3 DNA is TGTGCCAGCCCCCATCCCGAGACCCAGTACTTC. This gives the protein CASPHPETQYF. This rearrangement joins TRBV12-3 or TRBV12-4 to TRBJ2-5; no reliable D call. There are 11 residues in the CDR3. V lost 8 bases and J lost 5, with 9 bases in between.

This clonotype was detected only once. J is TRBJ1-5 and V is TRBV2; D gene unclear. V was trimmed by 2 bases and J by 0 bases, leaving 8 bases between them. Germline CDR1 and CDR2: SNHLY and FYNNEI. The CDR3 has 15 residues. CDR3 protein: CASSEQRNSNQPQHF. CDR3 bases: TGTGCCAGCAGTGAACAGCGTAATAGCAATCAGCCCCAGCATTTT.

This clonotype was seen only a few times. The chain has TRBV5-1 and TRBJ2-3, with TRBD2 matching over 7 bases. The CDR3 consists of 16 residues. V dropped 3 bases and J dropped 0; count of bases not matched to a gene: 7. Germline V gene lookup returns CDR1 SGHRS and CDR2 YFSETQ. CDR3 loop: CASSSTAGVSTDTQYF. CDR3 bases: TGCGCCAGCAGCTCCACGGCGGGAGTTAGCACAGATACGCAGTATTTT.

V is TRBV2 and J is TRBJ2-5; no firm D call. This CDR3 has 16 amino acids. Trimming removed 7 bases from V and 1 base from J, with 19 bases in between. In germline, CDR1 is SNHLY, CDR2 FYNNEI. The CDR3 DNA sequence: TGTGCCAGCAAGTGGAGCCCGGCCCGGAGCCAAGAGACCCAGTACTTC. This sequence encodes CASKWSPARSQETQYF.

The chain carries TRBV20-1 and TRBJ2-4, with 8 bases matching TRBD2. This CDR3 is built from 14 residues. Germline CDR1 and CDR2: DFQATT and SNEGSKA (reference sequence). V lost 3 bases and J lost 4; bases outside the gene matches: 5. DNA for the CDR3: TGCAGTGCTAGCCCCGGGGGGGGGAAAAACATTCAGTACTTC. Translated, it gives CSASPGGGKNIQYF.